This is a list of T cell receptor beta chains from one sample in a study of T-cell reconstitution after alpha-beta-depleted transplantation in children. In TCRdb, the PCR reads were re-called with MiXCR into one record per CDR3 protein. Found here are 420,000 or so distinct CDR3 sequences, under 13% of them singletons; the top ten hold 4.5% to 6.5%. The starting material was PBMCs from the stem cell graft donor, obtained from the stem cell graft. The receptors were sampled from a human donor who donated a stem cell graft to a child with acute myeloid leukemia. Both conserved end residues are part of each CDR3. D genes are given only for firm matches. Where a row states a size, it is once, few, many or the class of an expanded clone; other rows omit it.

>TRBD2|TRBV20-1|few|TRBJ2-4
CSAGTAGGRNIQYF
TGCAGTGCTGGGACTGCGGGGGGGCGGAACATTCAGTACTTC
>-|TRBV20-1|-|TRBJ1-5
CSARVDHYSNQPQHF
TGCAGTGCTAGGGTGGACCATTATAGCAATCAGCCCCAGCATTTT
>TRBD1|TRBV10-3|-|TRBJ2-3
CAISGDRQSSTDTQYF
TGTGCCATCAGTGGGGACAGACAGTCTAGCACAGATACGCAGTATTTT
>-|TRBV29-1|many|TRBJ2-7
CSVDLQGSLSEQYF
TGCAGCGTTGATCTTCAGGGGTCGCTCTCCGAGCAGTACTTC
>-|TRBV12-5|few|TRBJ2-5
CASGADSEETQYF
TGTGCTAGTGGTGCTGACAGCGAAGAGACCCAGTACTTC
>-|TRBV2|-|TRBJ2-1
CASQSGGNYNEQFF
TGTGCCAGCCAAAGTGGTGGGAACTACAATGAGCAGTTCTTC
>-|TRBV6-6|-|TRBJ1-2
CASSMGEAYYGYTF
TGTGCCAGCAGTATGGGAGAGGCTTACTATGGCTACACCTTC
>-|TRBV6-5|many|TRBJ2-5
CASGTGSLTAQYF
TGTGCCAGCGGGACGGGATCCCTCACGGCCCAGTACTTC
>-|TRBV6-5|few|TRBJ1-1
CASSSDTPFMNTEAFF
TGTGCCAGCAGTTCCGACACCCCGTTCATGAACACTGAAGCTTTCTTT
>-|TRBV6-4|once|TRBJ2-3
CASSDSRDTDTQYF
TGTGCCAGCAGTGACTCTAGGGACACAGATACGCAGTATTTT
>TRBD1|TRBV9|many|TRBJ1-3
CASSGTGGASGNTIYF
TGTGCCAGCAGTGGGACAGGGGGCGCATCGGGAAACACCATATATTTT
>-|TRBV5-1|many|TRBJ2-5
CASTLEETQYF
TGCGCCAGCACATTGGAGGAGACCCAGTACTTC
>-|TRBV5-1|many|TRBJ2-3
CASSLETDLTTDTQYF
TGCGCCAGCAGCTTGGAGACGGATCTAACCACAGATACGCAGTATTTT
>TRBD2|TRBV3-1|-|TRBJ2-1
CASSQDVGLAGYNEQFF
TGTGCCAGCAGCCAAGACGTCGGCCTAGCGGGGTACAATGAGCAGTTCTTC
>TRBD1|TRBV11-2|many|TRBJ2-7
CASSFGQGREQYF
TGTGCCAGCAGCTTTGGACAGGGTCGGGAGCAGTACTTC
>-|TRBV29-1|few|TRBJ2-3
CSAVQRVASVDTQYF
TGCAGCGCTGTCCAGAGGGTGGCGTCCGTAGATACGCAGTATTTT
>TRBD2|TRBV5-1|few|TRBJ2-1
CASSLAVREGRPHEQFF
TGCGCCAGCAGCTTGGCGGTGCGGGAGGGCCGGCCCCATGAGCAGTTCTTC
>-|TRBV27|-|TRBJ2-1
CASSYLRAATNDEQFF
TGTGCCAGCAGTTACCTCCGGGCCGCCACCAACGATGAGCAGTTCTTC
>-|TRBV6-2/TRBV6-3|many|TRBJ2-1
CATLGSSSYNEQFF
TGTGCCACCTTGGGCTCGAGCTCCTACAATGAGCAGTTCTTC
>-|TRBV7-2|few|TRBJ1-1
CASSLGGGPAEAFF
TGTGCCAGCAGCTTGGGGGGGGGACCGGCTGAAGCTTTCTTT
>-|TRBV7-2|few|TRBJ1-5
CASSLEAQQPQHF
TGTGCCAGCAGCTTAGAGGCCCAGCAGCCCCAGCATTTT
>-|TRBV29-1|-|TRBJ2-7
CSVGQASYEQYF
TGCAGCGTCGGACAAGCCTCCTACGAGCAGTACTTC
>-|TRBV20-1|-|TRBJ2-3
CSARPSADTQYF
TGCAGTGCTAGACCGAGTGCCGATACGCAGTATTTT
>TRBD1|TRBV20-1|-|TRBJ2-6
CSARDPDRIGANVLTF
TGCAGTGCTAGAGATCCGGACAGGATTGGGGCCAACGTCCTGACTTTC
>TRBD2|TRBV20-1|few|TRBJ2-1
CSAGGLAGVSYNEQFF
TGCAGTGCTGGAGGACTAGCGGGAGTATCCTACAATGAGCAGTTCTTC
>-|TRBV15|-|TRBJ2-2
CATGDPGELFF
TGTGCCACCGGGGATCCCGGGGAGCTGTTTTTT
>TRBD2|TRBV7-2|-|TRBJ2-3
CASSFTSDRVIDTQYF
TGTGCCAGCAGCTTTACTAGCGACAGAGTAATCGATACGCAGTATTTT
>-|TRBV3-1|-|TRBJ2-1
CASSQVFYSEQFF
TGTGCCAGCAGCCAAGTGTTTTACTCTGAGCAGTTCTTC
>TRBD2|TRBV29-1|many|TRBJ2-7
CRTSAYSEYEQYF
TGCAGAACTAGCGCCTATTCGGAGTACGAGCAGTACTTC
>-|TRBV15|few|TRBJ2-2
CATSRDSATLTGELFF
TGTGCCACCAGCAGAGATTCGGCTACCCTCACCGGGGAGCTGTTTTTT
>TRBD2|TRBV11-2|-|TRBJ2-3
CASSLGTSGASSTDTQYF
TGTGCCAGCAGCCTGGGGACTAGCGGGGCCTCTAGCACAGATACGCAGTATTTT
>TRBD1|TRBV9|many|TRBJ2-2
CASSGGQGNTGELFF
TGTGCCAGCAGTGGGGGACAGGGGAACACCGGGGAGCTGTTTTTT
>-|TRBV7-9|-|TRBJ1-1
CASSRGTGNTEAFF
TGTGCCAGCAGCCGCGGGACGGGGAACACTGAAGCTTTCTTT
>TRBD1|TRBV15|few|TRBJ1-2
CATSRAGTGYGYTF
TGTGCCACCAGCAGAGCCGGGACAGGCTATGGCTACACCTTC
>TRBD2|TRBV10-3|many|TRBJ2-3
CAISSGLAFTDTQYF
TGTGCCATCAGTTCGGGACTAGCGTTTACAGATACGCAGTATTTT
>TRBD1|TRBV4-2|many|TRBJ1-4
CASSQRGQTNEKLFF
TGTGCCAGCAGCCAGAGGGGACAGACTAATGAAAAACTGTTTTTT
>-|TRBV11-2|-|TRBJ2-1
CASSTRKGQGLTQMGVNEQFF
TGTGCCAGCAGCACCAGAAAAGGCCAGGGGCTAACACAAATGGGGGTCAATGAGCAGTTCTTC